Below are 29 T cell receptor beta chains sequenced from a single sample in a study of T-cell reconstitution after alpha-beta-depleted transplantation in children. A library of TCRbeta sequences, prepared with unique molecular identifiers, was generated. One entry per CDR3 protein, called by TCRdb with MiXCR from the PCR reads. The sample shows approximately 18,000 distinct CDR3 sequences, approximately 5.3% of them seen only once. Sequences were derived from PBMCs, sampled before TCRalphabeta/CD19-depleted stem cell transplant. Receptors were obtained from a boy aged 5-17 years with acute lymphoblastic leukemia, due to receive a stem cell transplant.

By share of the sample, this clonotype is medium-sized. The chain uses TRBV12-3 or TRBV12-4 and TRBJ2-4; D perhaps matches TRBD1 (7 bases). V was pared by 3 bases and J by 3 bases, with 15 bases between. The CDR3 spans 16 residues. The CDR3 spells CASSFFRGRNKNIQYF. CDR3 DNA sequence: TGTGCCAGCAGTTTTTTCAGGGGGAGGAACAAAAACATTCAGTACTTC.

This clonotype has ten or more counts. The chain couples TRBV5-4 to TRBJ2-1, with TRBD2 as a possible D gene (6 bases). The CDR3 extends over 14 amino acids. Germline CDR1 and CDR2: SGHNT and YYREEE (reference sequence). Trimming left V 6 bases short and J 3 bases short, with 13 bases between. The CDR3 sequence: CASTAGLNYNEQFF. The CDR3 coding sequence is TGTGCCAGCACGGCGGGACTGAACTACAATGAGCAGTTCTTC.

This clonotype was seen ten or more times. This sequence joins TRBV4-2 and TRBJ2-7, with TRBD1 identical over 7 bases. Germline values: CDR1 LGHNA, CDR2 YNFKEQ. Trimming took 0 bases from V and 4 from J; bases not matched to a gene: 9. This CDR3 region has 16 residues. CDR3 loop: CASSQELAGGQYEQYF. Written as DNA, the CDR3 is TGTGCCAGCAGCCAAGAACTTGCAGGGGGACAATACGAGCAGTACTTC.

This clonotype was found many times. This chain links TRBV20-1 with TRBJ2-5; 10 nucleotides match TRBD2. The ends lost 3 bases at V and 6 bases at J; junction bases unmatched: 4. The CDR3 is 13 amino acids. Germline CDR1 and CDR2: DFQATT and SNEGSKA (reference sequence). The CDR3 DNA sequence: TGCAGTGCTAGGGGGACTAGCGATAAGACCCAGTACTTC. Its translation is CSARGTSDKTQYF.

Points on this clonotype: The junction departs from the called germline gene at one end, perhaps through a read error. The chain is built from TRBV4-2 and TRBJ2-1, with 9 bases that match TRBD1. There are 12 residues in the CDR3. Germline lookup yields CDR1 LGHNA and CDR2 YNFKEQ. CDR3 DNA sequence: TGTGCCATCGGCCCGGCCGGGACAGGGCTGCTCTTC. It yields the protein CAIGPAGTGLLF.

There are many counts of this clonotype. The V and J genes are TRBV24-1 and TRBJ2-3, with TRBD2 matching over 10 bases. The CDR3 extends over 15 amino acids. Germline V gene lookup returns CDR1 KGHDR and CDR2 SFDVKD. V shed 5 bases and J 1 base; nucleotides not matched to a gene: 2. CDR3 loop: CATSAGTSGTDTQYF. CDR3 DNA: TGTGCCACCAGTGCAGGGACTAGCGGCACAGATACGCAGTATTTT.

This clonotype has at least ten counts. This chain's CDR3 is CASSLRTGSYEQYF. The CDR3 coding sequence is TGTGCCAGCAGTCTCCGGACAGGGAGCTACGAGCAGTACTTC. The chain joins TRBV27 to TRBJ2-7, with 8 nucleotides matching TRBD1. Germline assignment: CDR1 MNHEY and CDR2 SMNVEV (reference sequence). The V and J ends lost 5 bases and 3 bases, in that order; junction bases with no gene match: 6. CDR3 size: 14 residues.

The chain links TRBV5-6 to TRBJ2-7, with a tentative D call TRBD1 (5 bases). V was shortened by 8 bases and J by 6 bases, with 15 bases between the two germline ends. The CDR3 has 12 residues. Germline V gene data show CDR1 as SGHDT and CDR2 as YYEEEE. This chain's CDR3 is CARSLGLPEQYF. CDR3 nucleotide sequence: TGTGCCAGGAGCCTGGGGCTCCCCGAGCAGTACTTC.

This clonotype has a count of ten or more. This chain joins TRBV29-1 and TRBJ1-2, with D uncertain. Germline V lookup: CDR1 SQVTM, CDR2 ANQGSEA. This CDR3 spans 12 amino acids. Trimming removed 3 bases from V and 4 bases from J, with 9 bases in between. DNA for the CDR3: TGCAGCGTTGACAGTAGTCGCTATGGCTACACCTTC. This gives the protein CSVDSSRYGYTF. Full variable domain (missing parts from reference TRBV29-1 and TRBJ1-2): SAVISQKPSRDICQRGTSLTIQCQVDSQVTMMFWYRQQPGQSLTLIATANQGSEATYESGFVIDKFPISRPNLTFSTLTVSNMSPEDSSIYLCSVDSSRYGYTFGSGTRLTVV.

This clonotype is medium-sized within its sample. CDR3 nucleotides: TGTGCCATCAGGATCCCCGGCCAACCCTCTAACTATGGCTACACCTTC. It is translated as CAIRIPGQPSNYGYTF. This rearrangement joins TRBV10-3 to TRBJ1-2, with D unresolved. The CDR3 spans 16 residues. Germline V gene lookup returns CDR1 ENHRY and CDR2 SYGVKD. Trimming took off 6 bases at V and 0 bases at J, with 17 bases between the two ends.

At least ten counts were recorded for this clonotype. This rearrangement joins TRBV5-6 to TRBJ2-5; TRBD1 aligns across 8 bases. The CDR3 loop spans 16 amino acids. CDR1 is SGHDT and CDR2 is YYEEEE in the germline V gene. Trimming cost V 3 bases and J 5 bases; bases outside gene matches: 12. The CDR3 is CASSSDRAGGSETQYF. The CDR3 region has the DNA TGTGCCAGCAGCTCCGACCGGGCAGGGGGCTCGGAGACCCAGTACTTC.

The table lists this clonotype with many counts. The chain employs TRBV20-1 and TRBJ1-5; D is ambiguous. In germline, CDR1 is DFQATT, CDR2 SNEGSKA (reference sequence). The CDR3 sequence is 14 residues long. Trimming left V 6 bases short and J 3 bases short, with 15 bases between. Here the CDR3 reads CSASSPSPNQPQHF. The CDR3 bases are TGCAGTGCCTCCAGTCCCAGTCCCAATCAGCCCCAGCATTTT.

This clonotype is classed as medium-sized. V gene TRBV6-5 combines with J gene TRBJ2-2; the match to TRBD2 covers 7 bases. This CDR3 spans 15 amino acids. V lost 5 bases to trimming and J lost 3 bases; unmatched junction nucleotides: 6. From germline, CDR1 is MNHEY and CDR2 SVGAGI. The CDR3 DNA reads TGTGCCAGCAGTCTCCCGGGAGGAGACACCGGGGAGCTGTTTTTT. Translating it yields CASSLPGGDTGELFF.

There are many counts of this clonotype. The chain has TRBV6-6 and TRBJ2-1; D not resolved. Germline CDR1 and CDR2: MNHNY and SVGAGI (reference sequence). Trimming took off 6 bases at V and 4 bases at J, with 10 bases between the two ends. CDR3 length equals 13 residues. The CDR3 loop reads CASSRVGYNEQFF. Here the CDR3 DNA reads TGTGCCAGCAGCCGGGTAGGGTACAATGAGCAGTTCTTC.

This clonotype is termed medium-sized (0.01 to 0.1%). The chain carries TRBV12-3 or TRBV12-4 and TRBJ2-2; 7 bases match TRBD2. V lost 6 bases, J lost 3 bases, and 7 bases stayed unmatched. CDR3 length: 15 residues. CDR3 sequence (DNA): TGTGCCAGCAGCCCAGGGAGGGGATACACCGGGGAGCTGTTTTTT. Its protein product is CASSPGRGYTGELFF.

This clonotype has at least ten counts. The rearrangement uses TRBV6-6 and TRBJ1-2; 9 nucleotides align to TRBD1. The V segment lost 5 bases and the J segment 8 bases; nucleotides outside the gene matches: 9. The CDR3 consists of 14 residues. In germline, CDR1 is MNHNY, CDR2 SVGAGI (reference sequence). CDR3 amino acids: CASSPNTGGAGYTF. The CDR3 DNA reads as TGTGCCAGCAGTCCGAATACAGGGGGCGCAGGCTACACCTTC.

V gene TRBV2 combines with J gene TRBJ1-1; perhaps TRBD1 as D (6 bases). The CDR3 spans 17 residues. Germline CDR1 is SNHLY and CDR2 is FYNNEI. The CDR3 region is CTLSFPFFGQGYTEAFF. CDR3 DNA sequence: TGTACCCTCAGTTTCCCATTTTTTGGGCAGGGGTACACTGAAGCTTTCTTT.

Ten or more counts support this clonotype. This chain uses TRBV10-3 with TRBJ1-3; D is ambiguous. The CDR3 extends over 14 amino acids. V was trimmed by 2 bases and J by 4 bases, leaving 9 bases between them. Germline CDR1 is ENHRY and CDR2 is SYGVKD. The CDR3 sequence: CAISEPGRGNTIYF. CDR3 DNA sequence: TGTGCCATCAGTGAGCCTGGGAGAGGAAACACCATATATTTT.

This clonotype is classed as medium-sized. The V call is TRBV12-3 or TRBV12-4, the J call TRBJ1-4; D is uncertain. The germline V and J ends were trimmed by 2 bases and 8 bases, with 9 bases remaining between them. The CDR3 spans 13 residues. This CDR3 is CASSLSGAEKLFF. In DNA form, the CDR3 reads TGTGCCAGCAGTTTATCAGGCGCCGAAAAACTGTTTTTT.

The V and J genes are TRBV3-1 and TRBJ2-1, with D unclear. With 8 bases removed from V and 4 bases from J, the gap between germline ends came to 18 bases. CDR1 is LGHDT, CDR2 YNNKEL, per germline (reference sequence). The CDR3 extends over 15 amino acids. The CDR3 DNA reads as TGTGCCAGCTGCCCGCCGGTCCCTAGGTACAATGAGCAGTTCTTC. As protein: CASCPPVPRYNEQFF.

This clonotype has at least ten counts. The V and J genes are TRBV2 and TRBJ1-4; perhaps TRBD1 as D (5 bases). Germline assignment: CDR1 SNHLY and CDR2 FYNNEI. CDR3 length: 16 amino acids. The V end lost 1 base, the J end lost 7 bases, and 16 bases lay between the germline ends. In nucleotides, the CDR3 is TGTGCCAGCAGTGAAGGCCCCGACGAAAGGGGTGAAAAACTGTTTTTT. Protein product: CASSEGPDERGEKLFF.

In this sample, this clonotype turned up many times. V gene TRBV5-5 combines with J gene TRBJ2-3, with 10 bases lining up with TRBD2. CDR3 length: 18 residues. V trimming: 4 bases; J trimming: 0 bases; junction bases outside the gene matches: 11. From germline, CDR1 is SGHKS and CDR2 YYEKEE (reference sequence). CDR3 loop: CASSKGLARQASTDTQYF. Written as DNA, the CDR3 is TGTGCCAGCAGCAAGGGACTAGCGAGGCAAGCTAGCACAGATACGCAGTATTTT. Complete variable domain (other parts from reference TRBV5-5 and TRBJ2-3): DAGVTQSPTHLIKTRGQQVTLRCSPISGHKSVSWYQQVLGQGPQFIFQYYEKEERGRGNFPDRFSARQFPNYSSELNVNALLLGDSALYLCASSKGLARQASTDTQYFGPGTRLTVL.

This clonotype came up many times. The V call is TRBV4-1, the J call TRBJ2-1, with 7 bases fitting TRBD2. The CDR3 runs 15 residues. V dropped 0 bases and J dropped 5; count of bases not matched to a gene: 4. CDR1 MGHRA and CDR2 YSYEKL come from the germline V gene. For the CDR3, the DNA is TGCGCCAGCAGCCAAGATGCGGGGGAGAACAATGAGCAGTTCTTC. It is translated as CASSQDAGENNEQFF.

This clonotype was observed at least ten times. The chain recombines TRBV20-1 with TRBJ1-5; possibly TRBD1 for D (6 bases). The CDR3 runs to 15 residues. Deletions cut 4 bases from V and 5 bases from J, with 18 bases between. Germline values: CDR1 DFQATT, CDR2 SNEGSKA (reference sequence). The CDR3 DNA follows: TGCAGTGCTACCCACAGGGCGGGACGGGATCAGCCCCAGCATTTT. This gives the protein CSATHRAGRDQPQHF.

This clonotype showed up just a few times. The V and J genes are TRBV4-3 and TRBJ1-6; D is unclear. V lost 0 bases and J lost 9, with 12 bases in between. In germline, CDR1 is LGHNA, CDR2 YSLEER. This CDR3 spans 15 amino acids. The chain's CDR3 is CASSQDFGSGSPLHF. In DNA, the CDR3 is TGCGCCAGCAGCCAAGACTTCGGGTCTGGTTCACCCCTCCACTTT.

This clonotype was recorded many times. This chain uses TRBV18 with TRBJ2-7, with 11 bases identical to TRBD2. The J segment lost 4 bases and the V segment lost 5 bases, leaving 4 bases of the junction unmatched. This CDR3 contains 14 residues. Germline CDR1 and CDR2: KGHSH and LQKENI. The DNA of the CDR3 is TGTGCCAGCTCAAGAGGACTAGCGGGTTACGAGCAGTACTTC. This sequence encodes CASSRGLAGYEQYF. The variable domain in full, completed from reference TRBV18 and TRBJ2-7, reads NAGVMQNPRHLVRRRGQEARLRCSPMKGHSHVYWYRQLPEEGLKFMVYLQKENIIDESGMPKERFSAEFPKEGPSILRIQQVVRGDSAAYFCASSRGLAGYEQYFGPGTRLTVT.

This clonotype was counted at least ten times. CDR3 bases: TGTGCCAGTAGTCTGGGGATGGCGAATCAGCCCCAGCATTTT. Encoded protein: CASSLGMANQPQHF. This chain connects TRBV19 to TRBJ1-5; no firm D call. Trimming shortened V by 5 bases and J by 4 bases, and 12 bases separated the two germline ends. The CDR3 covers 14 residues. Germline assignment: CDR1 LNHDA and CDR2 SQIVND (reference sequence).

This clonotype was recorded many times. This chain connects TRBV3-1 to TRBJ1-3; unclear D gene. Trimming removed 1 base from V and 2 bases from J, with 6 bases in between. The germline gives CDR1 LGHDT, CDR2 YNNKEL (reference sequence). This CDR3 has 14 amino acids. This CDR3 reads CASSQVIPGNTIYF. The CDR3 DNA follows: TGTGCCAGCAGCCAAGTAATCCCTGGAAACACCATATATTTT.

This clonotype was seen repeatedly, ten times or more. The V gene is TRBV6-2 or TRBV6-3, the J gene TRBJ2-5; D call uncertain. This CDR3 contains 13 residues. Per the germline V gene, CDR1 is MNHEY and CDR2 is SVGEGT. V was shortened by 2 bases and J by 2 bases, with 6 bases between the two germline ends. CDR3 protein: CASSYSQQETQYF. The CDR3 nucleotides read TGTGCCAGCAGTTACAGTCAACAAGAGACCCAGTACTTC.